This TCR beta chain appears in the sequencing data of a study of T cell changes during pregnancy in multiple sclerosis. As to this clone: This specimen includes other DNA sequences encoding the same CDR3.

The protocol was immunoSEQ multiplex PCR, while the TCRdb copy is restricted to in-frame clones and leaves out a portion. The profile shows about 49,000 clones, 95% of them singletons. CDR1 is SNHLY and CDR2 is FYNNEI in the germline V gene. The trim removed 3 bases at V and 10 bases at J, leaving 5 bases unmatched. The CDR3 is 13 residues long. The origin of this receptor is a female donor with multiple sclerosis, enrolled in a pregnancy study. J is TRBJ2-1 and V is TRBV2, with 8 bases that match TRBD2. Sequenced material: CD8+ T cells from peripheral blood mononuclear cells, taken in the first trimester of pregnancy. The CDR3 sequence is CASSEAGGREQFF. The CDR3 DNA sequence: TGTGCCAGCAGTGAGGCGGGAGGAAGAGAGCAGTTCTTC.